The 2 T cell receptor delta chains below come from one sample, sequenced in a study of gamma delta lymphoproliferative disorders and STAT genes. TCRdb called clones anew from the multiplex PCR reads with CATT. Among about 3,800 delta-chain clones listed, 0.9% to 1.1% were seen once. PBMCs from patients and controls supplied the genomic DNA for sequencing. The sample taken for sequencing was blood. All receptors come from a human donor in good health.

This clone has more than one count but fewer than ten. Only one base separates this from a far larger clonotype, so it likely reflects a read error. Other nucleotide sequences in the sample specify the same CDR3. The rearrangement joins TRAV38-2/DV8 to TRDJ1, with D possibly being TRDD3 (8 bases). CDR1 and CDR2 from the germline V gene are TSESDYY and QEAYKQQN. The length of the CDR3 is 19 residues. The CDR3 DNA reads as TGCGCTTATTTTTCCTACGCAGTTGGGGGATTTGGGTACACCGATAAACTCATCTTT. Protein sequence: CAYFSYAVGGFGYTDKLIF.

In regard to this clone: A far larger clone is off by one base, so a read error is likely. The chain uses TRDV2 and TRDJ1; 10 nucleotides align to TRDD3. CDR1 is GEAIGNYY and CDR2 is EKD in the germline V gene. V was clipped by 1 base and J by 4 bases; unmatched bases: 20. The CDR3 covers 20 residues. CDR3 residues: CACDTLLKSGDTGRGDKLIF. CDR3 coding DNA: TGTGCCTGTGACACTCTTCTGAAGTCGGGGGATACGGGGCGTGGCGATAAACTCATCTTT.